The entry below gives a single TCR beta chain sequence along with its context. The CDR3 runs to 16 residues. The V end lost 0 bases, the J end lost 0 bases, and 11 bases lay between the germline ends. The germline V gene encodes CDR1 SGDLS and CDR2 YYNGEE. The sample belongs to a study of control samples from healthy donors and cancer patients. Produced via immunoSEQ multiplex PCR; TCRdb's table is partial and in-frame only. The table records 75,000 to 90,000 clones, around nine tenths of them present only once. This TCR was recovered from a man aged 45-65 years in good health. This sequence joins TRBV9 and TRBJ2-3; D gene unclear. Sequencing input: blood. CDR3 coding DNA: TGTGCCAGCAGCGTAGACCCCACGACTAGCACAGATACGCAGTATTTT. Translated: CASSVDPTTSTDTQYF. Full variable domain (outside the CDR3, taken from reference TRBV9 and TRBJ2-3): DSGVTQTPKHLITATGQRVTLRCSPRSGDLSVYWYQQSLDQGLQFLIQYYNGEERAKGNILERFSAQQFPDLHSELNLSSLELGDSALYFCASSVDPTTSTDTQYFGPGTRLTVL.